This paragraph reports one T cell receptor beta chain. The antigen is not known. The PCR had 60 Vbeta and 13 Jbeta primers. Profiling relied on immunoSEQ multiplex PCR, and the TCRdb table lists in-frame clones only, not all of them. The sample holds about 60,000 clones. This sample is drawn from a study of cytomegalovirus exposure and HLA in healthy donors. Study results and caveats: There were reportedly fewer N-insertions in an Asian-associated ancestry cluster than the roughly 700-donor mean, in a later analysis. Clonal expansion, a later analysis showed, was greater in HLA-associated TCR beta chains than in equally common others.

The CDR3 runs to 14 residues. V lost 4 bases and J lost 2, with 12 bases in between. CDR1 and CDR2 from the germline V gene are LNHDA and SQIVND (reference sequence). Sample: PBMCs. This TCR was recovered from a boy between 5 and 17 years old in good health and CMV-seronegative. The V and J genes are TRBV19 and TRBJ2-7; D may be TRBD2 (6 bases). This chain's CDR3 is CASSTGGIAYEQYF. The CDR3 DNA reads as TGTGCCAGTAGTACCGGAGGGATCGCCTACGAGCAGTACTTC.